This T cell receptor beta chain was observed in a study of human T cells and chemical hapten exposure (dated by TCRdb to 2020 to 2023). Context from the whole study: For sensitization, 2% DPC in acetone was applied to a roughly 2 cm by roughly 2 cm area of upper inner arm skin. Weekly therapeutic DPC doses were additionally applied to the scalp of patients throughout the roughly 26-week study period. Patch testing on the upper back used Finn chambers containing 0.01% DPC, with scoring done after 6 days according to International Contact Dermatitis Research Group standards. Alopecia areata with under or over 50% scalp involvement, alopecia totalis and alopecia universalis were represented in the patient cohort, which was mostly female. Libraries were combined into a pool for sequencing, and differences in TCR yield between samples came mainly from small differences in library volumes within the pool. Peripheral blood TCR repertoire changes were tracked in vivo in alopecia patients during primary and secondary sensitization to the hapten diphenylcyclopropenone (DPC). Blood was sampled from patients pre-sensitization (week 0) and at 2, 6 and about 24 weeks after DPC sensitization. For TCR sequencing, blood came from twenty-nine alopecia patients at anywhere from one to four time points (pre-sensitization, 2, 6 and 24 weeks). Each blood RNA sample was used to sequence both TCR alpha and TCR beta chains.

On the study overall, not on this receptor specifically: Repeated subsampling changed both the strength of the expansion versus patch-test correlation and the threshold at which that correlation became significant. Expanded TCRs formed significantly more large CDR3 similarity clusters than pre-sensitization or healthy control sets, consistent with antigen-driven responses. The number of PT1 expanded TCRs positively correlated with patch test score, significant at thresholds 8, 16 and 32 but not 4. All patients had alopecia, a presumed autoimmune disease, so their immune response might differ from that of healthy individuals. DPC sensitization did not change the number of TCRs with a frequency above 1 in 1000, and there was no evidence of changes in global repertoire structure.

Based on the germline V gene, the CDR1 and CDR2 sequences are SGHAT and FQNNGV. The germline V and J ends show losses of 3 bases and 7 bases respectively, and no gene match explains 6 bases of the junction. The CDR3, cysteine through phenylalanine, is 15 amino acids long. Of all the DNA, just the CDR3 is kept, 45 bases in frame from base 1. Notes on this clonotype: The clone's antigen remains unknown. Per-base qualities were not stored, and no clone one base away is much larger.

Preparation of the library involved RACE. Sequencing was performed on a NextSeq 500. During library preparation, unique molecular identifiers were attached to individual cDNA molecules so that TCRs could be counted quantitatively and reproducibly. On the study's bioinformatics: Samples had a median of roughly 87,000 TCRs, with a range from roughly 23,224 to 700,000. V, J and CDR3 annotation of the TCR reads was performed with the Decombinator software suite. For the PS versus PT1 abundance plots, all samples were subsampled to the same number of TCRs (28,000). Expanded TCRs were defined as absent before sensitization and observed at least eight times at the 2-week time point. The public reads were reanalyzed by TCRdb: fastp trimming at Q25, MiXCR alignment, in-frame beta chains only. Merged by CDR3 protein, the rows form single entries marked with the most common genes and DNA. Here the V and J calls rest on TCRdb's processing, not on the authors' analysis. The sample table contains about 42,000 distinct CDR3 sequences; only one count was recorded for approximately 9.7% of them. Of the sample, around 15% falls within the top ten clones.

The time point label corresponds to: patch test 2, 6 weeks after DPC sensitization. Reading the label with the study, this specimen's treatment or condition is: therapeutic diphenylcyclopropenone sensitization with weekly scalp DPC. Total RNA was isolated from unfractionated whole blood collected in Tempus Blood RNA tubes. At each patch-test visit, blood was drawn before the patch test was applied. To be eligible, patients had to be aged 18 to 70, diagnosed with alopecia and judged suitable for DPC therapy, while pregnant patients were excluded. This sequence originates from a woman in her 30s with alopecia areata. Some clones in this sample may be carry-over from other donors' samples. The starting material was whole blood, obtained in connection with sensitization to the hapten diphenylcyclopropenone (DPC). The rearranged segments are TRBV11-2 and TRBJ1-6, with TRBD1 identical over 7 junction bases. The DNA sequence reads TGTGCCAGCAGCTTCGACAGGGTGCTGAATTCACCCCTCCACTTT. The encoded protein is CASSFDRVLNSPLHF.